This T cell receptor (beta chain) was obtained from a study of shared clonotypes between healthy human individuals. V was pared by 2 bases and J by 0 bases, with 10 bases between. The CDR3 spans 14 residues. Germline values: CDR1 GTSNPN, CDR2 SVGIG (reference sequence). The protocol was immunoSEQ multiplex PCR, while the TCRdb copy is restricted to in-frame clones and leaves out a portion. The sample has 500,000 to 700,000 clones, 85% to 95% seen once; the top ten hold over 0.095%. CD45RO negativity and positive selection for CCR7 defined naive CD8 cells, a population that excluded terminally differentiated effector memory CD45RA+ cells.

The genes are TRBV30 and TRBJ1-2; D call uncertain. Sequenced material: naive CD8+ T cells sorted from blood. The sequence derives from a woman aged 25 to 39 in good health. CDR3 nucleotides: TGTGCCTGGAGTATTGTGGGAACTAACTATGGCTACACCTTC. Translation: CAWSIVGTNYGYTF.